This entry lists 29 T cell receptor beta chains sequenced from one sample in a study of response to subunit inactivated influenza vaccine. TCRdb independently ran MiXCR on the RT-PCR reads; one entry per CDR3 protein. The data show about 180,000 distinct CDR3 sequences, around 8.8% seen once. Material: non-naive T cells sorted from PBMCs, obtained on the day of vaccination. All receptors derive from a middle-aged man who received an inactivated influenza vaccine.

This clonotype was observed at least ten times. V and J are TRBV5-1 and TRBJ2-5, with D hard to call. CDR1 is SGHRS, CDR2 YFSETQ, per germline. The CDR3 contains 13 residues. Between the trimmed V and J ends, which lost 0 bases and 5 bases, there was a span of 8 bases. CDR3 residues: CASSLEASETQYF. CDR3 DNA: TGCGCCAGCAGCTTGGAGGCCAGCGAGACCCAGTACTTC.

The table lists this clonotype with many counts. V usage is TRBV30 and J usage is TRBJ1-2, with 9 bases fitting TRBD1. The germline V gene has CDR1 GTSNPN and CDR2 SVGIG (reference sequence). The V gene end was trimmed by 2 bases and the J gene end by 7 bases; junction bases not matched to a gene: 2. CDR3 length: 12 amino acids. For the CDR3, the DNA is TGTGCCTGGAGTCGACAGGGGGGTGGCTACACCTTC. It is translated as CAWSRQGGGYTF.

The rearrangement links TRBV10-3 to TRBJ2-3, with 10 bases aligning to TRBD1. There are 15 residues in the CDR3. The ends lost 7 bases at V and 1 base at J; junction bases unmatched: 5. Germline lookup yields CDR1 ENHRY and CDR2 SYGVKD. CDR3 in DNA: TGTGCCATCATATCCGGGACAGGGGGCACAGATACGCAGTATTTT. It encodes CAIISGTGGTDTQYF.

This clonotype was seen only a few times. The chain carries TRBV6-1 and TRBJ1-1, with D unclear. Trimming took 7 bases from V and 0 from J, leaving 9 bases between them. Germline V gene sequence: CDR1 MNHNS, CDR2 SASEGT. CDR3 length: 13 residues. The CDR3 DNA sequence: TGTGCCAGCACCTCTGGCGTGAACACTGAAGCTTTCTTT. Translation gives CASTSGVNTEAFF.

This clonotype showed up just a few times. The chain combines TRBV11-2 with TRBJ2-7, with 8 bases lining up with TRBD2. The J segment lost 0 bases and the V segment lost 4 bases, leaving 2 bases of the junction unmatched. The germline V gene encodes CDR1 SGHAT and CDR2 FQNNGV. The CDR3 runs 14 residues. CDR3 sequence reads: CASSYSGASYEQYF. The CDR3 DNA is TGTGCCAGCAGCTATAGCGGGGCCTCCTACGAGCAGTACTTC.

This clonotype was seen a few times. V usage is TRBV2 and J usage is TRBJ2-3; D possibly corresponds to TRBD2 (6 bases). Germline CDR1 is SNHLY and CDR2 is FYNNEI. V lost 7 bases and J 0 bases, leaving 14 bases between the germline ends. The CDR3 contains 15 residues. CDR3 in DNA: TGTGCCAGCACCGAAGAAGGGACTAGCACAGATACGCAGTATTTT. It yields the protein CASTEEGTSTDTQYF.

This rearrangement joins TRBV3-1 to TRBJ2-7; D not resolved. Germline CDR1 is LGHDT and CDR2 is YNNKEL (reference sequence). CDR3 length equals 15 residues. V shed 4 bases and J shed 0 bases, with 13 bases lying between them. CDR3 sequence (DNA): TGTGCCAGCAGCCCGAATATCGAGAGCTCCTACGAGCAGTACTTC. Translation: CASSPNIESSYEQYF.

In its sample, this clonotype was seen a few times. DNA for the CDR3: TGTGCCAGCAGCTTATTCCACAATGAGCAGTTCTTC. Its protein product is CASSLFHNEQFF. V gene TRBV7-2 combines with J gene TRBJ2-1; D gene uncertain. This CDR3 has 12 amino acids. Germline CDR1 and CDR2: SGHTA and FQGNSA. Trimming took off 2 bases at V and 5 bases at J, with 4 bases between the two ends. Variable domain in full (rest from reference TRBV7-2 and TRBJ2-1): GAGVSQSPSNKVTEKGKDVELRCDPISGHTALYWYRQSLGQGLEFLIYFQGNSAPDKSGLPSDRFSAERTGGSVSTLTIQRTQQEDSAVYLCASSLFHNEQFFGPGTRLTVL.

The chain uses TRBV19 and TRBJ2-5; D is ambiguous. The germline V and J ends were trimmed by 8 bases and 2 bases, with 15 bases remaining between them. The CDR3 sequence is 14 residues long. Germline values: CDR1 LNHDA, CDR2 SQIVND (reference sequence). CDR3 loop: CASSTDVEQETQYF. In nucleotides, the CDR3 is TGTGCCAGTTCAACCGATGTGGAGCAAGAGACCCAGTACTTC.

This clonotype was counted many times. The chain is built from TRBV12-3 or TRBV12-4 and TRBJ2-1; 10 nucleotides line up with TRBD2. Unmatched junction bases numbered 7, after V lost 5 bases and J lost 6 bases. CDR3 length: 15 amino acids. CDR3 sequence reads: CASSRPSGSANEQFF. The CDR3 nucleotides are TGTGCCAGCAGTCGTCCTAGCGGGAGTGCCAATGAGCAGTTCTTC.

This clonotype was found a few times. The gene calls are TRBV28 and TRBJ1-2; 7 bases line up with TRBD1. Germline V gene data show CDR1 as MDHEN and CDR2 as SYDVKM. Trimming took 11 bases from V and 7 from J; bases not matched to a gene: 10. The CDR3 extends over 12 amino acids. CDR3 loop: CAARDSGGGYTF. In nucleotides, the CDR3 is TGTGCCGCCCGGGACAGCGGGGGTGGCTACACCTTC.

Only a few counts were recorded for this clonotype. V and J are TRBV7-2 and TRBJ2-3; D is unclear. Trimming removed 2 bases from V and 5 bases from J, with 11 bases in between. The CDR3 extends over 14 amino acids. Germline V gene lookup returns CDR1 SGHTA and CDR2 FQGNSA. The CDR3 loop reads CASSLRASRDTQYF. The DNA for the CDR3 is TGTGCCAGCAGCTTACGGGCCTCTCGAGATACGCAGTATTTT. The whole variable domain, remainder taken from reference TRBV7-2 and TRBJ2-3, is GAGVSQSPSNKVTEKGKDVELRCDPISGHTALYWYRQSLGQGLEFLIYFQGNSAPDKSGLPSDRFSAERTGGSVSTLTIQRTQQEDSAVYLCASSLRASRDTQYFGPGTRLTVL.

This clonotype has only a few counts. The J gene is TRBJ2-2, the V gene TRBV30; D call uncertain. Per germline, CDR1 GTSNPN and CDR2 SVGIG (reference sequence). Trimming removed 1 base at V and 8 bases at J, with 17 bases between. The CDR3 length is 15 residues. The CDR3 loop reads CAWSASTSHPGELFF. CDR3 nucleotides: TGTGCCTGGAGTGCGTCAACTTCCCACCCAGGGGAGCTGTTTTTT.

This clonotype occurred a few times. This chain connects TRBV18 to TRBJ2-2, with a weak D call TRBD1 (5 bases). This CDR3 spans 12 amino acids. Germline V CDR1 and CDR2: KGHSH, LQKENI. Deletions cut 6 bases from V and 7 bases from J, with 9 bases between. The CDR3 sequence: CASSPTGGELFF. CDR3 bases: TGTGCCAGCTCTCCCACAGGCGGGGAGCTGTTTTTT.

This clonotype was observed once. The V call is TRBV9, the J call TRBJ2-1; 15 bases align to TRBD2. V dropped 3 bases and J dropped 6; count of bases not matched to a gene: 4. CDR3 length equals 16 residues. Germline loops: CDR1 SGDLS, CDR2 YYNGEE. CDR3 in DNA: TGTGCCAGCAGCGGGGGGACTAGCGGGAGGTCCAATGAGCAGTTCTTC. Protein product: CASSGGTSGRSNEQFF.

This clonotype turned up a few times. At one boundary the junction diverges from the germline segment, which might be a read error. The chain has TRBV3-1 and TRBJ2-2; no reliable D call. This CDR3 contains 16 residues. CDR1 LGHDT and CDR2 YNNKEL come from the germline V gene (reference sequence). The chain's CDR3 is CASSQGSLKNTGELFF. The CDR3, as DNA: TGTGCCAGCAGTCAAGGTAGCTTGAAGAACACCGGGGAGCTGTTTTTT.

This clonotype was seen at least ten times. The chain has TRBV2 and TRBJ2-1, with 11 nucleotides matching TRBD1. The CDR3 spans 16 residues. After removal of 6 bases from V and 0 bases from J, the junction contained 4 bases not matched to a gene. CDR1 and CDR2 (germline): SNHLY, FYNNEI. CDR3 DNA: TGTGCCAGCAGGGCCGGGACAGGGGGCTCCTACAATGAGCAGTTCTTC. It is translated as CASRAGTGGSYNEQFF.

The chain employs TRBV10-3 and TRBJ1-4, with 8 bases fitting TRBD1. The CDR3 runs 14 residues. CDR1 ENHRY and CDR2 SYGVKD come from the germline V gene. V shed 2 bases, J shed 8 bases, and the junction held 4 bases outside the gene matches. CDR3 residues: CAISEGQGSEKLFF. The CDR3 DNA sequence: TGTGCCATCAGTGAGGGACAGGGAAGCGAAAAACTGTTTTTT.

Many counts were recorded for this clonotype. The V call is TRBV12-3 or TRBV12-4, the J call TRBJ2-5; tentatively, D is TRBD2 (6 bases). V lost 4 bases and J 1 base, leaving 7 bases between the germline ends. This CDR3 has 13 amino acids. CDR3 nucleotides: TGTGCCAGCAGTTGGAGGGCCCAAGAGACCCAGTACTTC. The encoded protein is CASSWRAQETQYF.

The chain is built from TRBV7-8 and TRBJ2-1; D tentatively reads TRBD1 or TRBD2 (6 bases each). CDR1 SGHVS and CDR2 FQNEAQ come from the germline V gene. V lost 8 bases, J lost 8 bases, and 28 bases lay in between. The CDR3 extends over 17 amino acids. The CDR3 reads CASSTPRGATLRDEQFF. In DNA, the CDR3 is TGTGCCAGCTCCACACCTAGGGGGGCCACCCTTAGGGATGAGCAGTTCTTC.

In this sample, this clonotype turned up a few times. This rearrangement joins TRBV5-5 to TRBJ1-1; the D is unclear. Trimming cost V 4 bases and J 4 bases, with 14 bases left between them. The CDR3 has 14 residues. Germline values: CDR1 SGHKS, CDR2 YYEKEE (reference sequence). The CDR3: CASSAAGRGTEAFF. CDR3 coding DNA: TGTGCCAGCAGCGCGGCAGGTCGGGGCACTGAAGCTTTCTTT.

This clonotype appeared a single time. This chain's CDR3 is CASSPAGHLDYNEQFF. CDR3 DNA: TGTGCCAGCAGCCCAGCGGGACACCTGGATTACAATGAGCAGTTCTTC. The V call is TRBV3-1, the J call TRBJ2-1; perhaps TRBD2 as D (7 bases). Trimming removed 4 bases from V and 4 bases from J, with 17 bases in between. Germline V gene data show CDR1 as LGHDT and CDR2 as YNNKEL (reference sequence). CDR3 size: 16 residues.

Ten or more counts support this clonotype. The V call is TRBV3-1, the J call TRBJ2-7, with TRBD2 identical over 9 bases. The length of the CDR3 is 15 residues. With 4 bases clipped from V and 0 bases from J, the junction kept 4 bases outside the gene matches. The germline V gene has CDR1 LGHDT and CDR2 YNNKEL (reference sequence). The CDR3 here is CASSLLAGVSYEQYF. The CDR3 nucleotides are TGTGCCAGCAGCCTCTTAGCGGGGGTCTCCTACGAGCAGTACTTC.

This clonotype was seen more than once but under ten times. This chain links TRBV18 with TRBJ2-1; D may match TRBD1 or TRBD2 (5 bases each). V gave up 4 bases and J gave up 4 bases, with 14 bases separating them. There are 15 residues in the CDR3. Looked up from germline, CDR1 is KGHSH and CDR2 is LQKENI. CDR3 in amino acids: CASSQSGGPYNEQFF. The DNA for the CDR3 is TGTGCCAGCTCACAAAGTGGGGGACCTTACAATGAGCAGTTCTTC.

CDR3 residues: CASSIDSPKYNEQFF. CDR3 nucleotide sequence: TGTGCCAGTAGTATAGATAGTCCAAAGTACAATGAGCAGTTCTTC. The V and J genes are TRBV19 and TRBJ2-1; D not certain. CDR1 and CDR2 (germline): LNHDA, SQIVND (reference sequence). V lost 0 bases, J lost 4 bases, and 10 bases lay in between. The CDR3 runs to 15 residues. Filled out from reference TRBV19 and TRBJ2-1, the complete variable domain reads DGGITQSPKYLFRKEGQNVTLSCEQNLNHDAMYWYRQDPGQGLRLIYYSQIVNDFQKGDIAEGYSVSREKKESFPLTVTSAQKNPTAFYLCASSIDSPKYNEQFFGPGTRLTVL.

This clonotype was detected many times. The CDR3 loop reads CASSKRDSPLYEQYF. CDR3 nucleotide sequence: TGCGCCAGCAGCAAGCGGGACAGTCCCCTCTACGAGCAGTACTTC. The chain recombines TRBV5-1 with TRBJ2-7, with D perhaps given as TRBD1 or TRBD2 (7 bases each). The germline gives CDR1 SGHRS, CDR2 YFSETQ. This CDR3 region has 15 residues. Trimming stripped 4 bases from V and 3 bases from J, with 17 bases between.

This clonotype was picked up many times. This chain uses TRBV7-2 with TRBJ1-4; possible D gene TRBD1, 6 bases. Germline V gene data show CDR1 as SGHTA and CDR2 as FQGNSA. The CDR3 contains 15 residues. Deletions cut 5 bases from V and 5 bases from J, with 15 bases between. The CDR3 sequence: CASSPGGGANEKLFF. The CDR3 DNA reads as TGTGCCAGCAGCCCCGGAGGGGGGGCCAATGAAAAACTGTTTTTT.

This clonotype showed up many times. The chain uses TRBV7-2 and TRBJ2-5; 7 bases match TRBD1. Trimming took 2 bases from V and 5 from J; bases not matched to a gene: 2. The CDR3 length is 13 residues. Germline V lookup: CDR1 SGHTA, CDR2 FQGNSA. The CDR3 nucleotides read TGTGCCAGCAGCTTACAGGGGGTGGAGACCCAGTACTTC. This gives the protein CASSLQGVETQYF.

Regarding this clonotype: Mismatch with germline at one junction end may stem from a read error. The J gene is TRBJ2-7, the V gene TRBV30; 7 nucleotides agree with TRBD1. Germline V gives CDR1 GTSNPN, CDR2 SVGIG (reference sequence). This CDR3 contains 16 residues. CDR3 in DNA: TGTGCCTGGAGTGTGTACCCGACAGGGAGCTCCTACGAGCAGTCCTTC. This sequence encodes CAWSVYPTGSSYEQSF.